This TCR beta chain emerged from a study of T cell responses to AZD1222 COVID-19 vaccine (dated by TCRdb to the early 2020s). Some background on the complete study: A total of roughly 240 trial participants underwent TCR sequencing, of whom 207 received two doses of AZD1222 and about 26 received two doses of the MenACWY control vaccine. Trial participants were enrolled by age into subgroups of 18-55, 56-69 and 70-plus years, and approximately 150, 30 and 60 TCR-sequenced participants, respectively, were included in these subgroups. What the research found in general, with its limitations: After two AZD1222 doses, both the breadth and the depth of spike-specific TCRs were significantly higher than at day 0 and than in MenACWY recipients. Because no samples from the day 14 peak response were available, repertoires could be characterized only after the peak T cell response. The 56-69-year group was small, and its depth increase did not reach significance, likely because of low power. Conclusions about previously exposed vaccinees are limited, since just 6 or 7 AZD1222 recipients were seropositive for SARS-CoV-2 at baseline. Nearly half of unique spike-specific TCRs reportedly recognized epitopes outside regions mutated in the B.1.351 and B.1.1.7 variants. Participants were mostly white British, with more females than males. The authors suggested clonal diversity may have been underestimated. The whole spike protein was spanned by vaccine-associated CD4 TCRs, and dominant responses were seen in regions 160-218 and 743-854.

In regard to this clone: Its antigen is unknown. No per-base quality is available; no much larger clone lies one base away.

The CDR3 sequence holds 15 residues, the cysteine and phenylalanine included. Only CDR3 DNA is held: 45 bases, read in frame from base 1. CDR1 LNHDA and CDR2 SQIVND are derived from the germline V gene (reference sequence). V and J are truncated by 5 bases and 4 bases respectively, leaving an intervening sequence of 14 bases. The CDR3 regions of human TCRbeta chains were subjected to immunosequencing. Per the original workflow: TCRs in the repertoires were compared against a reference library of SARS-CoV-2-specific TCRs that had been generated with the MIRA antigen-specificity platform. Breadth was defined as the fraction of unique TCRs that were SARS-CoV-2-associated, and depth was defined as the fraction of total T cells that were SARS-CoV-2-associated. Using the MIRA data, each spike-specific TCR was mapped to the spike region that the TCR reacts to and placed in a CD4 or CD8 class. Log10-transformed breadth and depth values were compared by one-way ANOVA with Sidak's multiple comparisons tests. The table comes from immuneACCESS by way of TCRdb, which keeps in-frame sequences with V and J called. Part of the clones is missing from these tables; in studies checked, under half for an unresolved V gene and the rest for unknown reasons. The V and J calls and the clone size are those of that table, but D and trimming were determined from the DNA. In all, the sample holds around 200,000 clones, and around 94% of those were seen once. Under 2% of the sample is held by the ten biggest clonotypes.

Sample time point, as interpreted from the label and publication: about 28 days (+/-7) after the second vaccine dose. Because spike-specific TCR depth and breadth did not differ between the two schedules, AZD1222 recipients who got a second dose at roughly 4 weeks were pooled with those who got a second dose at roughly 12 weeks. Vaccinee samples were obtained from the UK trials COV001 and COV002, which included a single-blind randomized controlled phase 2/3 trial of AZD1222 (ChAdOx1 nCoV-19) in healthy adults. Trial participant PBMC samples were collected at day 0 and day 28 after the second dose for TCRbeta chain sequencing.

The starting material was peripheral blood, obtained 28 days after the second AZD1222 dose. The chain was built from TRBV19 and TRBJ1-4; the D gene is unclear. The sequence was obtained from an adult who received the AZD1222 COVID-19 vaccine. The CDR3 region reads CASSPRTRINEKLFF. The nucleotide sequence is TGTGCCAGTAGTCCTCGGACCAGAATTAATGAAAAACTGTTTTTT.